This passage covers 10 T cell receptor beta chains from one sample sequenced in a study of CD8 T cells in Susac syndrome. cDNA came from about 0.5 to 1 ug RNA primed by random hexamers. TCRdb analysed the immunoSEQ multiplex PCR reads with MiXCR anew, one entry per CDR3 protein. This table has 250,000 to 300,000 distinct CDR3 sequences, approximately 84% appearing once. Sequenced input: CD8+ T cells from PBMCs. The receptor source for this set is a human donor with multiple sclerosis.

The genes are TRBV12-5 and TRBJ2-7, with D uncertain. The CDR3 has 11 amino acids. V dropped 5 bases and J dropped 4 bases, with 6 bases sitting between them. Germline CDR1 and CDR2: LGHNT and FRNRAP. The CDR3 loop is CASGHKYEQYF. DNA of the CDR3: TGTGCTAGTGGTCACAAATACGAGCAGTACTTC.

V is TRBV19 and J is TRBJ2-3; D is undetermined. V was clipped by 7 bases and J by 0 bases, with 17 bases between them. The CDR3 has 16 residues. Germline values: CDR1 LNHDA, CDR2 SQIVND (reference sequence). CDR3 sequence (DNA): TGTGCCAGTACCGATGCTTCATTAACTAGCACAGATACGCAGTATTTT. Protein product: CASTDASLTSTDTQYF.

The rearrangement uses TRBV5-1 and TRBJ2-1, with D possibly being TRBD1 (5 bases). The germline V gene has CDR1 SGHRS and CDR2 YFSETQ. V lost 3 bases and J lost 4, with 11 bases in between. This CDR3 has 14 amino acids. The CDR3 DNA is TGCGCCAGCAGCTCCGGACACCCTTACAATGAGCAGTTCTTC. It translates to CASSSGHPYNEQFF.

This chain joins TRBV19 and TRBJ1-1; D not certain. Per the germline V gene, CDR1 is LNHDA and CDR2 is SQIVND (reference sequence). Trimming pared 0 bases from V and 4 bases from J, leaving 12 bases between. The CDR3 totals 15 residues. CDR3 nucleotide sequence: TGTGCCAGTAGTATAGATCTCGAGGAAACCACTGAAGCTTTCTTT. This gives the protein CASSIDLEETTEAFF.

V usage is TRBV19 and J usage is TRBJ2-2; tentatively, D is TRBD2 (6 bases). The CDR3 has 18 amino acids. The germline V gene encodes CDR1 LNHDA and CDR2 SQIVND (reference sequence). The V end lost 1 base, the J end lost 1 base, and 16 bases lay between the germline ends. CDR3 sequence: CASSIGGPGLGNTGELFF. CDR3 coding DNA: TGTGCCAGTAGTATAGGAGGCCCGGGACTCGGGAACACCGGGGAGCTGTTTTTT.

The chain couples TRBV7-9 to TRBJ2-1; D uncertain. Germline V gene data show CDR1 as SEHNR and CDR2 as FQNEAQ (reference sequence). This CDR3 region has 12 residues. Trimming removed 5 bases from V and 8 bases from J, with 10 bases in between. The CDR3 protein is CASSQSIHEQFF. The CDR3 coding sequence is TGTGCCAGCAGCCAAAGTATTCATGAGCAGTTCTTC. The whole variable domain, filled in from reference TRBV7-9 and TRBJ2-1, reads DTGVSQNPRHKITKRGQNVTFRCDPISEHNRLYWYRQTLGQGPEFLTYFQNEAQLEKSRLLSDRFSAERPKGSFSTLEIQRTEQGDSAMYLCASSQSIHEQFFGPGTRLTVL.

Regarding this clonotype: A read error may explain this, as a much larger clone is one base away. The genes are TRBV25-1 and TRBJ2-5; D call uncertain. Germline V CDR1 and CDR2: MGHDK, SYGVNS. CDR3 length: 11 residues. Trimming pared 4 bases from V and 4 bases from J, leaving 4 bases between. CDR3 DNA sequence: TGTGCCAGCAGTGTAGGAGAGACCCAGTACTTC. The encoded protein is CASSVGETQYF. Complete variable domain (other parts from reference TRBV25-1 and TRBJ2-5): EADIYQTPRYLVIGTGKKITLECSQTMGHDKMYWYQQDPGMELHLIHYSYGVNSTEKGDLSSESTVSRIRTEHFPLTLESARPSHTSQYLCASSVGETQYFGPGTRLLVL.

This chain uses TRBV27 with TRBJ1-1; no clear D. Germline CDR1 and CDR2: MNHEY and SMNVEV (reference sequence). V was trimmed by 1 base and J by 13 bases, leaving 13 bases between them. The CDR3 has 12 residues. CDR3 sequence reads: CASSLYGRRVFF. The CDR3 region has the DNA TGTGCCAGCAGTTTATACGGGAGGAGGGTTTTCTTT.

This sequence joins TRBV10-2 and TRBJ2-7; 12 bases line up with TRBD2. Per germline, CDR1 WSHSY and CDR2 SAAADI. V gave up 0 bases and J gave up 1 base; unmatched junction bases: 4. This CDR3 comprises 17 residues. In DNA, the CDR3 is TGCGCCAGCAGTGAGTCCGGGACTAGCGGGCGATCCTACGAGCAGTACTTC. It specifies CASSESGTSGRSYEQYF.

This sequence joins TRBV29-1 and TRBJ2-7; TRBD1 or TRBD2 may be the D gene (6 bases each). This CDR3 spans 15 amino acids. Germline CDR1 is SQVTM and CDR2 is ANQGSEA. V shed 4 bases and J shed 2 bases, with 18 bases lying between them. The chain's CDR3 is CSVGGDNGVTYEQYF. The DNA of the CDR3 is TGCAGCGTTGGGGGGGACAACGGAGTAACCTACGAGCAGTACTTC.